The sample holds a few counts of the clone carrying this T cell receptor beta chain. The entry originates in a study of blood T cell repertoires in COVID-19. The trim removed 6 bases at V and 5 bases at J, leaving 9 bases unmatched. The germline V gene encodes CDR1 LNHDA and CDR2 SQIVND (reference sequence). CDR3 length equals 16 residues. Categorization into cohorts depended on clinical history that participants reported. The protocol was immunoSEQ multiplex PCR, while the TCRdb copy is restricted to in-frame clones and leaves out a portion. The table includes roughly 130,000 clones, 84% detected once.

The sequencing sample was made of PBMCs or T cells enriched from blood (not recorded which). The clonotype comes from a woman aged 50 to 60 with acute COVID-19. V and J are TRBV19 and TRBJ2-2; 10 bases are shared with TRBD1. The CDR3 reads CASRTTGGVKTGELFF. The CDR3 DNA reads as TGTGCCAGTAGAACGACAGGGGGCGTTAAGACCGGGGAGCTGTTTTTT.